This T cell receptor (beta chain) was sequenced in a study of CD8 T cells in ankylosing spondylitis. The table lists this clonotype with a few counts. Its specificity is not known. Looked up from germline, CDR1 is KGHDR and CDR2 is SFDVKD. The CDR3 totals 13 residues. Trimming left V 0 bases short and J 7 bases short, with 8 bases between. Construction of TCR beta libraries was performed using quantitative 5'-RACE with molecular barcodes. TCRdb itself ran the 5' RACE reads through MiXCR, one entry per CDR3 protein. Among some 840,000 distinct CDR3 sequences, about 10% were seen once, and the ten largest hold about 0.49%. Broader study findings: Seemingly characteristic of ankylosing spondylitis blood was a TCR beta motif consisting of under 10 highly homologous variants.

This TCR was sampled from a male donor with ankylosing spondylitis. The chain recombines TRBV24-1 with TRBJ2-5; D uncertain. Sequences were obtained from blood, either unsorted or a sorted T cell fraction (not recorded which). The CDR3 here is CATSDLGIGTQYF. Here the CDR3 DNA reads TGTGCCACCAGTGATTTGGGAATCGGGACCCAGTACTTC.